The 29 T cell receptor beta chains in this list originate from one sample, sequenced in a study of blood T cell repertoires in COVID-19. The table came from immunoSEQ multiplex PCR; TCRdb's copy has only in-frame clones and leaves some out. The profile shows about 71,000 clones, about nine tenths of them singletons. Sequenced sample: peripheral blood. Receptor source: a woman over 75 with acute or convalescent COVID-19.

The rearrangement links TRBV2 to TRBJ2-5, with 8 bases fitting TRBD2. CDR1 and CDR2 from the germline V gene are SNHLY and FYNNEI. This CDR3 has 15 amino acids. V lost 6 bases and J lost 5; bases outside the gene matches: 11. The CDR3 nucleotides read TGTGCCAGCAGACGTGAAGGACTAGCACAGGAGACCCAGTACTTC. It is translated as CASRREGLAQETQYF.

V usage is TRBV28 and J usage is TRBJ1-2; D gene ambiguous. Germline CDR1 is MDHEN and CDR2 is SYDVKM. V was cut by 6 bases and J by 6 bases, with 11 bases left in between. There are 12 residues in the CDR3. The CDR3 nucleotides read TGTGCCAGCAGGTCTACAGTGGATGGCTACACCTTC. Protein product: CASRSTVDGYTF.

The chain links TRBV9 to TRBJ2-1, with TRBD2 matching over 10 bases. This CDR3 comprises 15 residues. CDR1 and CDR2 from the germline V gene are SGDLS and YYNGEE. Trimming removed 0 bases from V and 5 bases from J; junction bases left unmatched: 2. Here the CDR3 DNA reads TGTGCCAGCAGCGTAGGACTAGCGGGTAACAATGAGCAGTTCTTC. This codes for CASSVGLAGNNEQFF.

The CDR3 here is CASSLGTSGLYNEQFF. The CDR3 DNA reads as TGCGCCAGCAGCTTGGGGACTAGCGGGCTCTACAATGAGCAGTTCTTC. This chain joins TRBV5-1 and TRBJ2-1; TRBD2 aligns across 11 bases. CDR1 and CDR2 from the germline V gene are SGHRS and YFSETQ. The CDR3 contains 16 residues. V shed 0 bases, J shed 3 bases, and the junction held 2 bases outside the gene matches.

The chain employs TRBV27 and TRBJ1-2; D call uncertain. The CDR3 has 14 residues. V dropped 2 bases and J dropped 4 bases, with 11 bases sitting between them. Germline CDR1 MNHEY, CDR2 SMNVEV (reference sequence). CDR3 protein: CASSLSNPLYGYTF. Written as DNA, the CDR3 is TGTGCCAGCAGTTTAAGCAACCCTCTCTATGGCTACACCTTC.

The chain employs TRBV6-5 and TRBJ2-2, with a weak D call TRBD1 (6 bases). Trimming shortened V by 10 bases and J by 4 bases, and 16 bases separated the two germline ends. Germline lookup yields CDR1 MNHEY and CDR2 SVGAGI. CDR3 length: 14 residues. The CDR3 DNA reads TGTGCCACCCAACCTACAGGGACCACCGGGGAGCTGTTTTTT. Translation gives CATQPTGTTGELFF.

V is TRBV5-4 and J is TRBJ2-1; perhaps TRBD2 as D (6 bases). CDR1 and CDR2 from the germline V gene are SGHNT and YYREEE (reference sequence). Trimming removed 2 bases from V and 0 bases from J, with 12 bases in between. This CDR3 is built from 16 residues. Written as DNA, the CDR3 is TGTGCCAGCAGCTTTGGGGGGAAAAGCTCCTACAATGAGCAGTTCTTC. It codes for CASSFGGKSSYNEQFF.

The V call is TRBV4-3, the J call TRBJ1-2; 8 nucleotides line up with TRBD1. The CDR3 length is 18 residues. The V and J ends lost 0 bases and 3 bases, in that order; junction bases with no gene match: 12. CDR1 and CDR2 from the germline V gene are LGHNA and YSLEER. CDR3 sequence (DNA): TGCGCCAGCAGCCAAGATATAGGACAGGGAGGGGGGGACTATGGCTACACCTTC. As protein: CASSQDIGQGGGDYGYTF.

Details on this clone: In the same sample, other DNA sequences code for this CDR3. V and J are TRBV9 and TRBJ1-3; D perhaps matches TRBD1 (5 bases). The CDR3 is made up of 14 amino acids. V was pared by 2 bases and J by 2 bases, with 8 bases between. Germline V gene lookup returns CDR1 SGDLS and CDR2 YYNGEE. The CDR3 nucleotides are TGTGCCAGCAGCGTGGGAGGGGCTGGAAACACCATATATTTT. This gives the protein CASSVGGAGNTIYF.

This chain uses TRBV5-1 with TRBJ1-2; 9 bases align to TRBD1. CDR3 length equals 16 residues. Germline CDR1 reads SGHRS; CDR2 reads YFSETQ. J lost 8 bases, V lost 4 bases, and 15 bases had no gene match. The CDR3, as DNA: TGCGCCAGCAGCATGTTAACGGGACAGGGATCGGACGGCTACACCTTC. Protein sequence: CASSMLTGQGSDGYTF.

This sequence joins TRBV6-9 and TRBJ2-3; 9 nucleotides agree with TRBD1. The CDR3 sequence is 15 residues long. In germline, CDR1 is MNHGY, CDR2 SVAAGI. Trimming cost V 4 bases and J 1 base; bases outside gene matches: 3. The DNA for the CDR3 is TGTGCCAGCAGTTTCCACAGGGGGCGCACAGATACGCAGTATTTT. Translating gives CASSFHRGRTDTQYF.

V is TRBV2 and J is TRBJ1-1; tentatively, D is TRBD1 (5 bases). Trimming removed 5 bases from V and 5 bases from J, with 18 bases in between. Germline CDR1 reads SNHLY; CDR2 reads FYNNEI. The CDR3 extends over 15 amino acids. The CDR3 bases are TGTGCCAGCAGTCCCAGGGAGGGATGGAAAACTGAAGCTTTCTTT. Residues: CASSPREGWKTEAFF.

This clone occurred once. The chain combines TRBV19 with TRBJ1-5; 10 bases match TRBD1. The CDR3 extends over 16 amino acids. Germline V lookup: CDR1 LNHDA, CDR2 SQIVND (reference sequence). V was clipped by 10 bases and J by 2 bases; unmatched bases: 11. The CDR3 is CATRDRGGSGNQPQHF. In DNA, the CDR3 is TGTGCCACCAGGGACAGGGGAGGATCGGGCAATCAGCCCCAGCATTTT.

CDR3 nucleotide sequence: TGTGCCAGCAGCGTAGCTGATCGGCGGGGCGCGGGAGGCTACACCTTC. It specifies CASSVADRRGAGGYTF. V is TRBV9 and J is TRBJ1-2, with TRBD1 as a possible D gene (5 bases). From germline, CDR1 is SGDLS and CDR2 YYNGEE. CDR3 length equals 16 residues. Between the trimmed V and J ends, which lost 0 bases and 8 bases, there was a span of 20 bases.

The CDR3 bases are TGTGCCAGCAGCTCGGACAGGTCCTCCTATGGCTACACCTTC. Protein sequence: CASSSDRSSYGYTF. This sequence joins TRBV11-2 and TRBJ1-2, with TRBD1 matching 7 bases. CDR1 and CDR2 from the germline V gene are SGHAT and FQNNGV. CDR3 length: 14 amino acids. Germline trimming cut 4 bases from V and 4 bases from J; bases unmatched to any gene: 6.

This rearrangement joins TRBV14 to TRBJ2-4; 8 bases map to TRBD1. CDR3 length: 12 amino acids. J lost 11 bases, V lost 6 bases, and 6 bases had no gene match. Germline V lookup: CDR1 SGHDN, CDR2 FVKESK. The CDR3, as DNA: TGTGCCAGCAGTACCCAGGGGGCGGTTCAGTACTTC. As protein: CASSTQGAVQYF.

The chain combines TRBV9 with TRBJ1-2; D perhaps matches TRBD1 (5 bases). V lost 3 bases to trimming and J lost 3 bases, with 12 bases between them. Germline CDR1 and CDR2: SGDLS and YYNGEE. This CDR3 is built from 14 residues. DNA of the CDR3: TGTGCCAGCAGCGAGGCCTGGGGGGACTATGGCTACACCTTC. It specifies CASSEAWGDYGYTF.

This rearrangement joins TRBV9 to TRBJ2-5; TRBD1 matches 9 bases. V was clipped by 3 bases and J by 2 bases; unmatched bases: 14. Germline V gene lookup returns CDR1 SGDLS and CDR2 YYNGEE. The CDR3 contains 18 residues. CDR3 in DNA: TGTGCCAGCAGCGGGAGAACCGGGACAGGGCATCCTCAAGAGACCCAGTACTTC. This translates into CASSGRTGTGHPQETQYF.

The chain recombines TRBV28 with TRBJ2-2; 8 nucleotides line up with TRBD1. CDR1 is MDHEN, CDR2 SYDVKM, per germline. After removal of 5 bases from V and 8 bases from J, the junction contained 7 bases not matched to a gene. CDR3 length equals 14 residues. Written as DNA, the CDR3 is TGTGCCAGCAGTCCCGGCAGGGGGCAAGGGGAGCTGTTTTTT. Protein sequence: CASSPGRGQGELFF.

This clone was picked up one time. The genes are TRBV21-1 and TRBJ1-5. TRBV21-1 represents a pseudogene. The CDR3 totals 14 residues. The CDR3 nucleotides are TGTGCCAGCAGCCCCGGGAAGTTTGATCAGCCCCAGCATTTT. The encoded protein is CASSPGKFDQPQHF.

V gene TRBV2 combines with J gene TRBJ1-2; D is possibly TRBD1 (6 bases). CDR3 size: 11 residues. The V gene lost 6 bases and the J gene lost 7 bases, with 9 bases spanning the gap. CDR1 and CDR2 from the germline V gene are SNHLY and FYNNEI. Written as DNA, the CDR3 is TGTGCCAGCAGACAGGGTTCTGGCTACACCTTC. Translated, it gives CASRQGSGYTF.

A single count supports this clone. This chain joins TRBV28 and TRBJ2-7; TRBD2 aligns across 10 bases. CDR3 length: 15 amino acids. Germline CDR1 MDHEN, CDR2 SYDVKM. V shed 2 bases and J 3 bases; nucleotides not matched to a gene: 4. The CDR3 protein is CASSLRTSGYYEQYF. The CDR3 DNA follows: TGTGCCAGCAGTTTAAGGACTAGCGGTTACTACGAGCAGTACTTC.

The chain uses TRBV7-3 and TRBJ2-3; possible D gene TRBD1, 5 bases. Between the trimmed V and J ends, which lost 5 bases and 2 bases, there was a span of 11 bases. The CDR3 sequence is 14 residues long. Germline V gene data show CDR1 as SGHTA and CDR2 as FQGTGA. CDR3 loop: CASSEARATDTQYF. CDR3 sequence (DNA): TGTGCCAGCAGCGAGGCCAGGGCCACAGATACGCAGTATTTT.

The chain employs TRBV7-2 and TRBJ1-5, with 8 bases matching TRBD1. This CDR3 has 15 amino acids. J gave up 6 bases and V 1 base, and 5 bases lay outside the gene matches. Germline loops: CDR1 SGHTA, CDR2 FQGNSA. The CDR3 is CASSLDQGARQPQHF. In DNA form, the CDR3 reads TGTGCCAGCAGCTTAGATCAGGGGGCGCGTCAGCCCCAGCATTTT.

The gene calls are TRBV5-1 and TRBJ1-2; 7 bases are shared with TRBD1. Trimming at V came to 0 bases and at J to 3 bases, leaving 2 bases not matched to a gene. This CDR3 has 14 residues. The germline CDR1 and CDR2 sequences are SGHRS and YFSETQ. The CDR3 loop is CASSLAGTDYGYTF. In DNA, the CDR3 is TGCGCCAGCAGCTTGGCCGGGACAGACTATGGCTACACCTTC.

The V gene is TRBV11-2, the J gene TRBJ2-2; TRBD2 matches 9 bases. The CDR3 runs 16 residues. Germline CDR1 and CDR2: SGHAT and FQNNGV. Trimming cost V 6 bases and J 4 bases; bases outside gene matches: 9. CDR3 protein: CASRTSGGRGTGELFF. The CDR3 nucleotides are TGTGCCAGCAGGACTAGCGGAGGGCGCGGCACCGGGGAGCTGTTTTTT.

CDR3 residues: CASSLDSWPQHF. The CDR3 DNA follows: TGTGCCAGCAGCTTAGATTCGTGGCCCCAGCATTTT. The rearrangement uses TRBV7-9 and TRBJ1-5, with unresolved D. Deletions cut 1 base from V and 9 bases from J, with 7 bases between. The CDR3 sequence is 12 residues long. CDR1 is SEHNR, CDR2 FQNEAQ, per germline (reference sequence).

Written as DNA, the CDR3 is TGTGCCAGCACCTTTACCCCCGTTAGCAGGGGCAATGAGCAGTTCTTC. It specifies CASTFTPVSRGNEQFF. This chain joins TRBV9 and TRBJ2-1; possibly TRBD1 for D (6 bases). Trimming stripped 6 bases from V and 6 bases from J, with 22 bases between. The CDR3 has 16 residues. The germline V gene has CDR1 SGDLS and CDR2 YYNGEE.

The chain employs TRBV10-3 and TRBJ2-5; maybe TRBD2 (6 bases). The CDR3 spans 14 residues. Germline loops: CDR1 ENHRY, CDR2 SYGVKD. V was pared by 1 base and J by 1 base, with 7 bases between. The CDR3 sequence is CAISEYGGQETQYF. In nucleotides, the CDR3 is TGTGCCATCAGTGAGTACGGGGGCCAAGAGACCCAGTACTTC.